These 23 T cell receptor beta chains came from one sample sequenced in a study of blood T cell repertoires in COVID-19. Clones were read by immunoSEQ multiplex PCR, and TCRdb kept only the in-frame ones, dropping some. The data contain about 190,000 clones, around four fifths of them seen just once; the ten biggest clones take up roughly 2.9%. Sequencing input: peripheral blood. These receptors were taken from a man over 45 with active or convalescent COVID-19.

The CDR3, as DNA: TGTGCCAGCAGTAACCTAGCGGGCCAGGCCAACATTCAGTACTTC. Amino acid sequence: CASSNLAGQANIQYF. This chain joins TRBV28 and TRBJ2-4; 8 bases line up with TRBD2. The CDR3 is 15 amino acids. V lost 5 bases and J lost 7; bases outside the gene matches: 10. CDR1 MDHEN and CDR2 SYDVKM come from the germline V gene.

This rearrangement joins TRBV3-1 (or the pseudogene TRBV3-2) to TRBJ1-6; TRBD1 matches at 10 bases. The length of the CDR3 is 17 residues. The germline CDR1 and CDR2 sequences are LGHDT and YNNKEL (reference sequence). J gave up 6 bases and V 1 base, and 6 bases lay outside the gene matches. The chain's CDR3 is CASSQGRDRGRNSPLHF. CDR3 nucleotide sequence: TGTGCCAGCAGCCAAGGGAGGGACAGGGGACGTAATTCACCCCTCCACTTT.

CDR3 nucleotides: TGTGCCAGCAGCGTAGAAATAACGGGAGGGGGCGGGAATGAGCAGTTCTTC. Amino acids: CASSVEITGGGGNEQFF. V usage is TRBV9 and J usage is TRBJ2-1, with a possible D match to TRBD2 (8 bases). This CDR3 spans 17 amino acids. V lost 0 bases and J 7 bases, leaving 20 bases between the germline ends. CDR1 and CDR2 from the germline V gene are SGDLS and YYNGEE.

CDR3 sequence reads: CASSELGDGYTF. The CDR3 coding sequence is TGTGCCAGCAGTGAACTAGGGGATGGCTACACCTTC. This chain links TRBV2 with TRBJ1-2, with D possibly being TRBD1 (5 bases). Trimming removed 2 bases from V and 6 bases from J, with 7 bases in between. CDR1 and CDR2 from the germline V gene are SNHLY and FYNNEI. The CDR3 totals 12 residues.

The rearrangement links TRBV21-1 to TRBJ2-1; no DNA check was done on the table's D call, TRBD2. TRBV21-1 is termed a pseudogene. The CDR3 sequence is 14 residues long. In nucleotides, the CDR3 is TGTGCCAGCCGGCGGGGGGGCGAGTACAATGAGCAGTTCTTC. Protein sequence: CASRRGGEYNEQFF.

V usage is TRBV6-2 or TRBV6-3 and J usage is TRBJ1-2, with TRBD1 as a possible D gene (6 bases). The CDR3 loop spans 13 amino acids. Germline lookup yields CDR1 MNHEY and CDR2 SVGEGT. V dropped 6 bases and J dropped 1 base, with 9 bases sitting between them. For the CDR3, the DNA is TGTGCCAGCAGCCCGGACAGTAACTATGGCTACACCTTC. It codes for CASSPDSNYGYTF.

This sequence joins TRBV7-9 and TRBJ1-2; D unclear. V was trimmed by 5 bases and J by 5 bases, leaving 12 bases between them. This CDR3 is 13 amino acids long. The germline V gene has CDR1 SEHNR and CDR2 FQNEAQ (reference sequence). CDR3 coding DNA: TGTGCCAGCAGCCCCGCCGGGGTGTATGGCTACACCTTC. Amino acids: CASSPAGVYGYTF.

The sample holds many counts of this clone. The chain uses TRBV15 and TRBJ1-5; no definite D call. The CDR3 has 15 residues. The ends were cut back, 0 bases at V and 1 base at J, with 7 bases in the middle. CDR1 LNHNV and CDR2 YYDKDF come from the germline V gene (reference sequence). The CDR3 DNA follows: TGTGCCACCAGCAGAGATCTCCAGAGCAATCAGCCCCAGCATTTT. Amino acids: CATSRDLQSNQPQHF. Looking up the rest from reference TRBV15 and TRBJ1-5 gives the full variable domain: DAMVIQNPRYQVTQFGKPVTLSCSQTLNHNVMYWYQQKSSQAPKLLFHYYDKDFNNEADTPDNFQSRRPNTSFCFLDIRSPGLGDTAMYLCATSRDLQSNQPQHFGDGTRLSIL.

The chain carries TRBV15 and TRBJ1-4, with 8 bases lining up with TRBD1. This CDR3 contains 16 residues. Germline V gene sequence: CDR1 LNHNV, CDR2 YYDKDF (reference sequence). V shed 0 bases, J shed 8 bases, and the junction held 8 bases outside the gene matches. In DNA form, the CDR3 reads TGTGCCACCAGCAGAGACGCGCAGGGGGCAGGGGAAAAACTGTTTTTT. This translates into CATSRDAQGAGEKLFF.

The chain is built from TRBV6-5 and TRBJ2-7; D might be TRBD1 (5 bases). This CDR3 spans 14 amino acids. Between the trimmed V and J ends, which lost 6 bases and 2 bases, there was a span of 14 bases. Looked up from germline, CDR1 is MNHEY and CDR2 is SVGAGI. The CDR3 coding sequence is TGTGCCAGCAGGGACATCCCTACACCCTACGAGCAGTACTTC. It codes for CASRDIPTPYEQYF.

The chain employs TRBV28 and TRBJ2-3; D may be TRBD2 (6 bases). V lost 8 bases to trimming and J lost 4 bases, with 16 bases between them. CDR1 is MDHEN and CDR2 is SYDVKM in the germline V gene. CDR3 length: 14 amino acids. DNA for the CDR3: TGTGCCAGCGGCGAGGTTTGGAGGGCAGATACGCAGTATTTT. Its protein product is CASGEVWRADTQYF. The full variable domain, with the rest looked up from reference TRBV28 and TRBJ2-3, is DVKVTQSSRYLVKRTGEKVFLECVQDMDHENMFWYRQDPGLGLRLIYFSYDVKMKEKGDIPEGYSVSREKKERFSLILESASTNQTSMYLCASGEVWRADTQYFGPGTRLTVL.

This chain connects TRBV29-1 to TRBJ1-1; D uncertain. Trimming pared 6 bases from V and 8 bases from J, leaving 16 bases between. This CDR3 region has 12 residues. Germline V gives CDR1 SQVTM, CDR2 ANQGSEA. The CDR3 DNA reads TGCAGCGTCCGGGATGAGGATACCGAAGCTTTCTTT. Translating it yields CSVRDEDTEAFF. The complete variable domain, with remaining parts taken from reference TRBV29-1 and TRBJ1-1, reads SAVISQKPSRDICQRGTSLTIQCQVDSQVTMMFWYRQQPGQSLTLIATANQGSEATYESGFVIDKFPISRPNLTFSTLTVSNMSPEDSSIYLCSVRDEDTEAFFGQGTRLTVV.

The chain couples TRBV28 to TRBJ1-1; tentative D call: TRBD1 (5 bases). V lost 6 bases and J lost 2, with 16 bases in between. The CDR3 spans 15 residues. Germline V gene data show CDR1 as MDHEN and CDR2 as SYDVKM. CDR3 protein: CASRPSGTPNTEAFF. In nucleotides, the CDR3 is TGTGCCAGCAGACCAAGCGGGACTCCTAACACTGAAGCTTTCTTT.

This chain connects TRBV3-1 (or the pseudogene TRBV3-2) to TRBJ2-7; a weak D match, TRBD1 (5 bases). V was trimmed by 1 base and J by 5 bases, leaving 15 bases between them. Germline loops: CDR1 LGHDT, CDR2 YNNKEL (reference sequence). This CDR3 is built from 15 residues. The CDR3 bases are TGTGCCAGCAGCCAAGTAACTTGGCAGGGCCACGAGCAGTACTTC. Translated: CASSQVTWQGHEQYF.

This rearrangement joins TRBV6-2 or TRBV6-3 to TRBJ2-4; 10 nucleotides line up with TRBD1. This CDR3 comprises 19 residues. Germline CDR1 is MNHEY and CDR2 is SVGEGT. V lost 3 bases and J lost 1; bases outside the gene matches: 12. The CDR3 nucleotides are TGTGCCAGCAGTTATTCCGGGACAGGGGCCCTGGGGGCCAAAAACATTCAGTACTTC. Residues: CASSYSGTGALGAKNIQYF.

The chain joins TRBV7-2 to TRBJ2-1, with D perhaps matching TRBD1 (5 bases). V lost 2 bases and J lost 8, with 13 bases in between. The CDR3 spans 14 residues. CDR1 is SGHTA and CDR2 is FQGNSA in the germline V gene. This CDR3 is CASSLRGGNHEQFF. CDR3 bases: TGTGCCAGCAGCTTAAGGGGTGGGAACCATGAGCAGTTCTTC.

The rearrangement links TRBV3-1 (or the pseudogene TRBV3-2) to TRBJ2-7; D ambiguous. V lost 0 bases to trimming and J lost 2 bases, with 14 bases between them. The CDR3 runs 16 residues. Per the germline V gene, CDR1 is LGHDT and CDR2 is YNNKEL (reference sequence). The DNA for the CDR3 is TGTGCCAGCAGCCAAGAAGGATCTAGAATGACCTACGAGCAGTACTTC. This gives the protein CASSQEGSRMTYEQYF.

The chain recombines TRBV4-1 with TRBJ1-5, with TRBD1 as a possible D gene (6 bases). Germline V gene lookup returns CDR1 MGHRA and CDR2 YSYEKL. The CDR3 runs to 18 residues. With 5 bases removed from V and 1 base from J, the gap between germline ends came to 21 bases. CDR3 in DNA: TGCGCCAGCAGCGACCCCCCCTCCGGACAGTCCAGCAATCAGCCCCAGCATTTT. This encodes CASSDPPSGQSSNQPQHF.

The rearrangement links TRBV11-1 to TRBJ1-2; no reliable D call. This CDR3 region has 15 residues. From germline, CDR1 is SGHAT and CDR2 FQDESV (reference sequence). Trimming removed 2 bases from V and 0 bases from J, with 10 bases in between. The CDR3 sequence: CASSLSPLANYGYTF. CDR3 sequence (DNA): TGTGCCAGCAGCTTATCCCCCTTAGCTAACTATGGCTACACCTTC.

The CDR3 region has the DNA TGTGCCAGCAGCCAGGGGACAATACCCTACGAGCAGTACTTC. As protein: CASSQGTIPYEQYF. The chain carries TRBV3-1 (or the pseudogene TRBV3-2) and TRBJ2-7; possibly TRBD1 for D (6 bases). Germline V gene sequence: CDR1 LGHDT, CDR2 YNNKEL (reference sequence). Trimming shortened V by 3 bases and J by 2 bases, and 11 bases separated the two germline ends. This CDR3 has 14 amino acids.

The chain is built from TRBV6-5 and TRBJ1-6; D unresolved. Trimming took off 8 bases at V and 7 bases at J, with 12 bases between the two ends. This CDR3 has 13 amino acids. Per the germline V gene, CDR1 is MNHEY and CDR2 is SVGAGI. The CDR3 sequence is CASFSEGNSPLHF. The DNA of the CDR3 is TGTGCCAGCTTTAGTGAGGGAAATTCACCCCTCCACTTT.

The J gene is TRBJ1-2, the V gene TRBV30, with D maybe TRBD1 (5 bases). The germline V and J ends were trimmed by 5 bases and 3 bases, with 13 bases remaining between them. CDR1 and CDR2 (germline): GTSNPN, SVGIG (reference sequence). The CDR3 contains 13 residues. CDR3 sequence (DNA): TGTGCCTGGTCCGGCCCGGGGGACTATGGCTACACCTTC. Translation gives CAWSGPGDYGYTF.

Comment on this clone: This may arise from a read error, as a much more abundant clone is one base away. Other DNA sequences in this specimen translate into the identical CDR3. The chain joins TRBV3-1 (or the pseudogene TRBV3-2) to TRBJ2-5; TRBD2 matches at 13 bases. CDR1 LGHDT and CDR2 YNNKEL come from the germline V gene (reference sequence). This CDR3 region has 16 residues. The V segment lost 4 bases and the J segment 6 bases; nucleotides outside the gene matches: 8. CDR3 amino acids: CASSRQTSGGEQTQYF. The CDR3 DNA sequence: TGTGCCAGCAGCCGTCAAACTAGCGGGGGGGAACAGACCCAGTACTTC.